What follows describes a single T cell receptor (beta chain). Its matching antigen is unknown. The data belong to a study of T cells in Graves' hyperthyroidism and ophthalmopathy. Germline lookup yields CDR1 SGHRS and CDR2 YFSETQ. This CDR3 region has 15 residues. V lost 4 bases and J lost 1, with 14 bases in between. Graves' hyperthyroidism was deemed stable absent ophthalmopathy progression within 18 months. The patients, who ranged from 18 to 65 in age, presented with newly diagnosed hyperthyroidism lasting under 2 months. Study-level findings and limits: Ophthalmopathy prediction by the model preceded onset by a median 6.5 months.

Amplification targeted TCR beta CDR3 regions from RNA transcripts. Carried out on the TCR CDR3, a first-round RT-PCR used the HTBI primer set. MiXCR was run by TCRdb on the multiplex PCR reads, yielding one entry per CDR3 protein. The sample contains about 510,000 distinct CDR3 sequences, around 15% of which appear only once. This sequence joins TRBV5-1 and TRBJ1-1, with D tentatively TRBD1 (5 bases). Sequencing input: blood. The receptor was derived from a woman aged 35 to 49 with Graves' hyperthyroidism. The CDR3 here is CASSPRPGANTEAFF. The CDR3 DNA reads as TGCGCCAGCAGCCCACGACCCGGGGCGAACACTGAAGCTTTCTTT.